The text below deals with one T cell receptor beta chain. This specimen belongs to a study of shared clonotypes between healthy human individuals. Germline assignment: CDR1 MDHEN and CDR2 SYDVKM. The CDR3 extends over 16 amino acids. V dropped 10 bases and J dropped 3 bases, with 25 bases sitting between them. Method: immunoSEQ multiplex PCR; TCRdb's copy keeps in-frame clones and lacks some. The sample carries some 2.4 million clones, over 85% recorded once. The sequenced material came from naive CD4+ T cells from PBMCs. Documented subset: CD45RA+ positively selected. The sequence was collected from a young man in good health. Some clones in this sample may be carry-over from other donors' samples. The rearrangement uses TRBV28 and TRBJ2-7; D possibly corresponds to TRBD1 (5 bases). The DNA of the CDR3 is TGTGCCACATCCTTTTCCTGGGGCGCGTCGCTCTACGAGCAGTACTTC. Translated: CATSFSWGASLYEQYF.